The next 8 T cell receptor beta chains were all read from a single sample in a study of blood T cells in healthy people across ages. Primers used in a second PCR of about 7 to 11 cycles were a sample-barcoded 5' primer and a J-beta primer mix. One entry per CDR3 protein results from TCRdb running MiXCR on the 5' RACE reads. The sample holds some 1 million distinct CDR3 sequences, under 55% seen once. What was sequenced was blood. These receptors came from a woman aged 55 to 70 in good health.

V and J are TRBV25-1 and TRBJ2-4; 9 bases agree with TRBD1. With 7 bases clipped from V and 1 base from J, the junction kept 8 bases outside the gene matches. This CDR3 has 16 amino acids. CDR1 and CDR2 from the germline V gene are MGHDK and SYGVNS. CDR3 residues: CASKDRGWLAKNIQYF. The CDR3, as DNA: TGTGCCAGCAAGGACAGGGGATGGTTGGCCAAAAACATTCAGTACTTC.

This chain uses TRBV20-1 with TRBJ2-3; 9 nucleotides line up with TRBD2. The CDR3 covers 15 residues. V gave up 6 bases and J gave up 4 bases; unmatched junction bases: 11. Germline V gene data show CDR1 as DFQATT and CDR2 as SNEGSKA (reference sequence). The CDR3 DNA sequence: TGCAGTGCCCCCTCGTTGCGGGGGGGGGCAGATACGCAGTATTTT. This gives the protein CSAPSLRGGADTQYF.

With regard to this clonotype: A much bigger clone sits one base away, suggesting this may be a read error. The rearrangement uses TRBV6-4 and TRBJ2-3; 7 bases agree with TRBD1. Trimming removed 2 bases from V and 2 bases from J; junction bases left unmatched: 4. The CDR3 totals 15 residues. From germline, CDR1 is MRHNA and CDR2 SNTAGT. The CDR3 loop reads CASSDAGQATDTQYF. The CDR3 DNA sequence: TGTGCCAGCAGTGACGCAGGACAGGCCACAGATACGCAGTATTTT.

V and J are TRBV25-1 and TRBJ2-5; 8 nucleotides align to TRBD2. Trimming cost V 3 bases and J 11 bases; bases outside gene matches: 8. The germline CDR1 and CDR2 sequences are MGHDK and SYGVNS. There are 13 residues in the CDR3. This CDR3 reads CASSDRGGWEQYF. The CDR3 DNA is TGTGCCAGCAGTGATCGGGGGGGTTGGGAGCAGTACTTC. Full variable domain (outside the CDR3, taken from reference TRBV25-1 and TRBJ2-5): EADIYQTPRYLVIGTGKKITLECSQTMGHDKMYWYQQDPGMELHLIHYSYGVNSTEKGDLSSESTVSRIRTEHFPLTLESARPSHTSQYLCASSDRGGWEQYFGPGTRLLVL.

V and J are TRBV20-1 and TRBJ2-3; 7 positions match TRBD2. Germline V gene data show CDR1 as DFQATT and CDR2 as SNEGSKA (reference sequence). The CDR3 totals 15 residues. V was pared by 0 bases and J by 2 bases, with 5 bases of the junction left unmatched. This CDR3 is CSARDLRDYTDTQYF. The CDR3 coding sequence is TGCAGTGCTAGAGATTTGCGGGACTACACAGATACGCAGTATTTT.

The chain combines TRBV7-8 with TRBJ2-1, with TRBD2 identical over 7 bases. The CDR3 is made up of 15 amino acids. Germline assignment: CDR1 SGHVS and CDR2 FQNEAQ. V dropped 2 bases and J dropped 9; count of bases not matched to a gene: 10. The DNA for the CDR3 is TGTGCCAGCAGCTTAAATCTGGGAGGGGCGAGTGAGCAGTTCTTC. It is translated as CASSLNLGGASEQFF.

This clonotype was observed at least ten times. The J gene is TRBJ2-1, the V gene TRBV27; TRBD1 is a possible D gene (5 bases). The V end lost 2 bases, the J end lost 0 bases, and 8 bases lay between the germline ends. The CDR3 loop spans 15 amino acids. Germline V lookup: CDR1 MNHEY, CDR2 SMNVEV (reference sequence). CDR3 residues: CASSLAGISYNEQFF. As DNA, the CDR3 is TGTGCCAGCAGTTTAGCAGGGATCTCCTACAATGAGCAGTTCTTC.

With regard to this clonotype: A much larger clone lies one base from this, so it may be a read error. V is TRBV12-3 or TRBV12-4 and J is TRBJ2-5; D call uncertain. V dropped 4 bases and J dropped 5 bases, with 5 bases sitting between them. The CDR3 length is 11 residues. The CDR3 loop reads CASSWDETQYF. CDR3 coding DNA: TGTGCCAGCAGTTGGGATGAGACCCAGTACTTC.